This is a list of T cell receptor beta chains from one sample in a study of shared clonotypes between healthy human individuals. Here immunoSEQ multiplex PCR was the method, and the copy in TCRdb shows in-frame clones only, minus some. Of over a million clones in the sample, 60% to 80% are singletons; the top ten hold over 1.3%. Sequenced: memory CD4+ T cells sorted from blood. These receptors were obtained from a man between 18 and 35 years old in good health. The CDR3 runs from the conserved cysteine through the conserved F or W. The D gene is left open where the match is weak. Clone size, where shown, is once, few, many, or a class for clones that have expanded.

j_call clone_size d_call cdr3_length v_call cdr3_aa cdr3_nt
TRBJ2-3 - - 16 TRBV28 CASSSPGGTSTDTQYF TGTGCCAGCAGCTCCCCAGGAGGGACTAGCACAGATACGCAGTATTTT
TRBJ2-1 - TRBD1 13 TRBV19 CASGTEFYNEQFF TGTGCCAGTGGGACAGAATTCTACAATGAGCAGTTCTTC
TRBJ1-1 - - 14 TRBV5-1 CASSLVVGNTEAFF TGCGCCAGCAGCTTGGTTGTGGGGAACACTGAAGCTTTCTTT
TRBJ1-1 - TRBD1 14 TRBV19 CASRSGQVVAEAFF TGTGCCAGTAGATCGGGACAGGTTGTAGCTGAAGCTTTCTTT
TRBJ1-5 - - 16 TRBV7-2 CASSLAHGVEGQPQHF TGTGCCAGCAGCTTAGCTCACGGCGTGGAGGGCCAGCCCCAGCATTTT
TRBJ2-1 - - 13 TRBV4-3 CASSQRPGDEQFF TGCGCCAGCAGCCAACGACCCGGAGATGAGCAGTTCTTC
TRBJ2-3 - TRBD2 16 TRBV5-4 CASSPLAGGPGDTQYF TGTGCCAGCAGCCCTCTAGCGGGAGGGCCGGGAGATACGCAGTATTTT
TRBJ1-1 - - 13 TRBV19 CASSDYRESEAFF TGTGCCAGTAGTGATTACAGGGAATCTGAAGCTTTCTTT
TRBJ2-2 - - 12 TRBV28 CASVGGTGELFF TGTGCCAGCGTAGGGGGCACCGGGGAGCTGTTTTTT
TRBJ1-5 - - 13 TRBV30 CAWSPSSNQPQHF TGTGCCTGGAGTCCGAGTAGCAATCAGCCCCAGCATTTT
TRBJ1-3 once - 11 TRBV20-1 CSAEQLSAIYF TGCAGTGCGGAACAGCTTTCAGCCATATATTTT
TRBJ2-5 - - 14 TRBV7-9 CASSLDGQFVAQYF TGTGCCAGCAGCTTAGACGGCCAGTTCGTGGCCCAGTACTTC
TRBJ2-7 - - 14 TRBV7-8 CASRDTTATNEQYF TGTGCCAGCAGAGACACCACGGCCACTAACGAGCAGTACTTC
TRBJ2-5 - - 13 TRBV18 CASSPSGRETQYF TGTGCCAGCTCACCCTCCGGTCGAGAGACCCAGTACTTC
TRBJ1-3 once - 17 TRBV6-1 CASSVVGPVSSGNTIYF TGTGCCAGCAGTGTGGTAGGGCCCGTTTCATCTGGAAACACCATATATTTT
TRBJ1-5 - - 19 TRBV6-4 CASSDSNKLTRPSNQPQHF TGTGCCAGCAGTGACTCGAATAAGTTGACACGGCCAAGCAATCAGCCCCAGCATTTT
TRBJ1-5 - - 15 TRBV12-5 CASVFGGERNQPQHF TGTGCTAGTGTTTTCGGGGGCGAGCGCAATCAGCCCCAGCATTTT
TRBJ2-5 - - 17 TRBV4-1 CASSQTKSGRSQETQYF TGCGCCAGCAGCCAAACCAAATCCGGCAGGAGCCAAGAGACCCAGTACTTC
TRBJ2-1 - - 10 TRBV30 CAWSDNEQFF TGTGCCTGGAGCGACAATGAGCAGTTCTTC
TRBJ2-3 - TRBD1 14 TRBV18 CASSPKGATDTQYF TGTGCCAGCTCACCCAAGGGGGCGACAGATACGCAGTATTTT
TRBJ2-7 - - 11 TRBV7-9 CASSTRDEQYF TGTGCCAGCAGCACCAGGGACGAGCAGTACTTC
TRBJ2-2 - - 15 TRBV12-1 CASSFGQGNTGELFF -
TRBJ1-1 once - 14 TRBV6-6 CASSYSGLNTEAFF TGTGCCAGCAGTTACTCGGGGCTCAACACTGAAGCTTTCTTT
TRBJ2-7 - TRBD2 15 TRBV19 CASSPRRTSAGEQYF TGTGCCAGTAGTCCACGCAGGACTAGCGCGGGCGAGCAGTACTTC
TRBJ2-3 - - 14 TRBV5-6 CASSLSGRLDTQYF TGTGCCAGCAGCTTAAGTGGGAGATTGGATACGCAGTATTTT
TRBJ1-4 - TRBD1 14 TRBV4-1 CASSQQGGGEKLFF TGCGCCAGCAGCCAACAGGGGGGTGGTGAAAAACTGTTTTTT
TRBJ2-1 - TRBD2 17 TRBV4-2 CASSQPAGTSGGNEQFF TGTGCCAGCAGCCAACCAGCAGGGACTAGCGGGGGCAATGAGCAGTTCTTC
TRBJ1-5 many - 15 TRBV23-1 CARIQGYNSNQPQHF TGCGCCAGAATCCAGGGGTACAATTCAAATCAGCCCCAGCATTTT
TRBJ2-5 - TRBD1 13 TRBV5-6 CASRKRTGETQYF TGTGCCAGCAGGAAAAGGACAGGCGAGACCCAGTACTTC
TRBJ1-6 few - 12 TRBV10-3 CAISAGDSPLHF TGTGCCATCAGTGCAGGGGATTCACCCCTCCACTTT
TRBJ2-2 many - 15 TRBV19 CASSPGQIITGELFF TGTGCCAGTAGTCCCGGACAGATTATCACCGGGGAGCTGTTTTTT
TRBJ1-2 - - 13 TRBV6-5 CASSSTGPYGYTF TGTGCCAGCAGCTCGACAGGCCCCTATGGCTACACCTTC
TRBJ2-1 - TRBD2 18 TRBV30 CAWSAGTSGRGSYNEQFF TGTGCCTGGAGTGCCGGGACTAGCGGGAGGGGCTCCTACAATGAGCAGTTCTTC
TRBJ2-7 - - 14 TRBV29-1 CSVEGVGGIYEQYF TGCAGCGTTGAAGGGGTGGGGGGCATCTACGAGCAGTACTTC